This record looks at one T cell receptor beta chain sequence and its context. What it recognizes is unknown. These data belong to a study of radiotherapy plus CTLA-4 blockade in lung cancer. Study-level information: Objective response rate was over 15%; disease control rate, approximately 33%. Study results and limitations: Best predicting response, reportedly, were early blood T cell clone dynamics, with interferon-beta. Once radiotherapy plus ipilimumab had been given, TCR clones derived from tumor expanded in blood.

Profiling relied on immunoSEQ multiplex PCR, and the TCRdb table lists in-frame clones only, not all of them. The sample records tens of thousands of clones, about four fifths being singletons. This CDR3 has 13 residues. Germline lookup yields CDR1 SGHRS and CDR2 YFSETQ. The chain joins TRBV5-1 to TRBJ2-5; the match to TRBD1 covers 7 bases. The J call is uncertain, as TRBJ2-7 better fits the DNA end. Sequencing used peripheral blood, obtained from a patient treated with radiotherapy plus ipilimumab. The sequence was obtained from a human donor with non-small cell lung cancer who had stable disease on radiotherapy plus ipilimumab. The CDR3 reads CASSVTGPYEQYF. The CDR3 DNA reads TGCGCCAGCAGCGTGACAGGGCCCTACGAGCAGTACTTC.